A selection of T cell receptor beta chains follows, all from one sample in a study of cytomegalovirus exposure and HLA in healthy donors. Clones were sequenced by immunoSEQ multiplex PCR, and TCRdb holds only the in-frame ones, with some missing. The table lists around 29,000 clones, 62% of them singletons. Source material: PBMCs. These receptors all come from a male donor in good health and CMV-seropositive. CDR3s include the opening cysteine and the closing phenylalanine or tryptophan. Fields, in order: D gene, clone size, J gene, V gene, CDR3 DNA, CDR3 protein. D genes are given only for firm matches. Size is omitted from some rows. Given values are once, few, many or a class for expanded clones.

NA NA TRBJ2-4 TRBV10-1 TGCGCCAGCCTAAAAGTTCAGGGGCGAGCCAAAAACATTCAGTACTTC CASLKVQGRAKNIQYF
TRBD1 NA TRBJ1-1 TRBV29-1 TGCAGCGTCGTGGGACAGGGAGGAACTGTAGCTTTCTTT CSVVGQGGTVAFF
TRBD1 NA TRBJ1-2 TRBV6-1 TGTGCCAGCAGTGAAGGGGGACAGGCTAACTATGGCTACACCTTC CASSEGGQANYGYTF
TRBD1 NA TRBJ2-1 TRBV28 TGTGCCAGACCCCTGACAGGGAATTACAATGAGCAGTTCTTC CARPLTGNYNEQFF
NA NA TRBJ1-1 TRBV5-6 TGTGCCAGCAGCTTGGAGGTGAGCACAGTCACTGAAGCTTTCTTT CASSLEVSTVTEAFF
TRBD1 NA TRBJ2-5 TRBV18 TGTGCCAGCTCACCGTTCCAGGGGGCAGAGACCCAGTACTTC CASSPFQGAETQYF
NA NA TRBJ2-2 TRBV2 TGTGCCAGCAGTGAACAGGACATCGTATTCTCCGGGGAGCTGTTTTTT CASSEQDIVFSGELFF
NA few TRBJ2-5 TRBV7-2 TGTGCCAGCAGCTTAGAATGGGGCTCGGAGACCCAGTACTTC CASSLEWGSETQYF
NA NA TRBJ1-5 TRBV7-3 TGTGCCAGCAGCTTACAGGGAAATCAGCCCCAGCATTTT CASSLQGNQPQHF
NA NA TRBJ1-2 TRBV18 TGTGCCAGCTCCTCCTCCGGGATCTATGGCTACACCTTC CASSSSGIYGYTF
NA NA TRBJ1-2 TRBV7-8 TGTGCCAGCAGCTCAGACTATGGCTACACCTTC CASSSDYGYTF
TRBD1 once TRBJ1-1 TRBV4-1 TGCGCCAGCAGCCAGGACAGGGGCTACACTGAAGCTTTCTTT CASSQDRGYTEAFF
TRBD2 few TRBJ2-1 TRBV29-1 TGCAGCGTTCGGTTTCCAGTGACTAGCGGTGAGCAGTTCTTC CSVRFPVTSGEQFF
NA few TRBJ2-2 TRBV5-1 TGCGCCAGCAGAGGGGAGGACGGGGAGCTGTTTTTT CASRGEDGELFF